This entry concerns a single T cell receptor (beta chain). The sample belongs to a study of control samples from healthy donors and cancer patients. Measured with immunoSEQ multiplex PCR; TCRdb has only the in-frame clones, and not every one. This table has some 160,000 clones, around nine tenths appearing once. Trimming removed 6 bases from V and 6 bases from J; junction bases left unmatched: 6. The CDR3 is made up of 13 amino acids. Per germline, CDR1 LGHDT and CDR2 YNNKEL (reference sequence). Sequencing used blood. This receptor was identified in a man aged 30-40 years in good health. This chain joins TRBV3-1 (or the pseudogene TRBV3-2) and TRBJ1-1, with TRBD1 matching over 8 bases. CDR3 DNA sequence: TGTGCCAGCAGTCGACAGGGGTTCCCTGAAGCTTTCTTT. It yields the protein CASSRQGFPEAFF.